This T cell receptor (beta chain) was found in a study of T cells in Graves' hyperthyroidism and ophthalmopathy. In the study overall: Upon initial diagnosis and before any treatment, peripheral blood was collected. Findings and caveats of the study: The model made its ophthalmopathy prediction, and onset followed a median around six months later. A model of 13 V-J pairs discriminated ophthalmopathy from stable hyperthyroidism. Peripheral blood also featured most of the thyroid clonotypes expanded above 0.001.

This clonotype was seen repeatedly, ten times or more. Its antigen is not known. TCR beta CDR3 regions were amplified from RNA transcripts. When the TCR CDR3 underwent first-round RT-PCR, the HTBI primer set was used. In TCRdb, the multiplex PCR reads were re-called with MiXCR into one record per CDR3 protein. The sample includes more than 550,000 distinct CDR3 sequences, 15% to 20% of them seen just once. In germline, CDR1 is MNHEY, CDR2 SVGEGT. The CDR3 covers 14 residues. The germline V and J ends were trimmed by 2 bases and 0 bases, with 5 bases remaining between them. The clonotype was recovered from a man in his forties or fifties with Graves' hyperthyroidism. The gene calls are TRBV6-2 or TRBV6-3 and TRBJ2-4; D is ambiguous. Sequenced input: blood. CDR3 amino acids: CASSYELAKNIQYF. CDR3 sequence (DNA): TGTGCCAGCAGTTACGAGCTAGCCAAAAACATTCAGTACTTC.